A single sample gave rise to the 12 T cell receptor beta chains below, sequenced in a study of beta chain features in type 1 diabetes. These receptors' targets are unknown. Expressed TCRB transcripts were sequenced because the entire RNA isolate underwent reverse transcription. Sequencing was performed with immunoSEQ multiplex PCR; in TCRdb, only in-frame clones are kept and a portion is missing. The table shows about 650,000 clones, with roughly 12% occurring only once. Overall study findings and caveats: TCRB CDR3s from Type 1 diabetes patients were moderately but significantly shorter in all four CD4+ subsets.

The specimen sequenced was naive CD4+ T cells from blood. The receptors come from a man under 40 with type 1 diabetes.

The V and J genes are TRBV10-3 and TRBJ1-1, with TRBD1 matching over 7 bases. Germline V gene sequence: CDR1 ENHRY, CDR2 SYGVKD. The V and J ends lost 4 bases and 7 bases, in that order; junction bases with no gene match: 6. The CDR3 is 13 residues long. CDR3 sequence reads: CAISAGQAGEAFF. In nucleotides, the CDR3 is TGTGCCATCAGTGCCGGACAGGCGGGTGAAGCTTTCTTT.

The rearrangement joins TRBV5-1 to TRBJ2-2; TRBD1 matches 7 bases. The CDR3 is made up of 15 amino acids. The V and J ends lost 4 bases and 0 bases, in that order; junction bases with no gene match: 3. CDR1 SGHRS and CDR2 YFSETQ come from the germline V gene. In nucleotides, the CDR3 is TGCGCCAGCAGCCCGGGACAGCCGAACACCGGGGAGCTGTTTTTT. Encoded protein: CASSPGQPNTGELFF. Supplemented by reference TRBV5-1 and TRBJ2-2, the full variable domain reads KAGVTQTPRYLIKTRGQQVTLSCSPISGHRSVSWYQQTPGQGLQFLFEYFSETQRNKGNFPGRFSGRQFSNSRSEMNVSTLELGDSALYLCASSPGQPNTGELFFGEGSRLTVL.

This clone was detected a few times. The chain links TRBV6-5 to TRBJ2-7; a possible D gene is TRBD2 (5 bases). CDR3 size: 11 residues. The germline gives CDR1 MNHEY, CDR2 SVGAGI. Trimming left V 6 bases short and J 6 bases short, with 9 bases between. The CDR3 region is CASSEGSEQYF. CDR3 sequence (DNA): TGTGCCAGCAGCGAGGGAAGCGAGCAGTACTTC.

This clone showed up just a few times. The rearrangement joins TRBV7-3 to TRBJ1-1; D is undetermined. CDR3 length: 14 residues. Germline-derived CDR1 and CDR2 are SGHTA and FQGTGA. Trimming stripped 1 base from V and 1 base from J, with 7 bases between. CDR3 region: CASSLSAENTEAFF. The CDR3 DNA reads as TGTGCCAGCAGCTTAAGCGCAGAGAACACTGAAGCTTTCTTT.

V and J are TRBV4-3 and TRBJ2-1; D unclear. This CDR3 contains 16 residues. Germline V gene sequence: CDR1 LGHNA, CDR2 YSLEER. Between the trimmed V and J ends, which lost 0 bases and 6 bases, there was a span of 15 bases. The CDR3 bases are TGCGCCAGCAGCCAAGAACTTCTAGGGCAGCCCAATGAGCAGTTCTTC. Its translation is CASSQELLGQPNEQFF.

This clone was observed a few times. The chain combines TRBV29-1 with TRBJ2-2; TRBD1 matches at 7 bases. The V gene end was trimmed by 7 bases and the J gene end by 1 base; junction bases not matched to a gene: 9. The germline V gene encodes CDR1 SQVTM and CDR2 ANQGSEA. The CDR3 extends over 15 amino acids. This CDR3 is CSGQTGSMNTGELFF. The CDR3 nucleotides read TGCAGCGGACAGACAGGGTCGATGAACACCGGGGAGCTGTTTTTT.

The rearrangement joins TRBV11-2 to TRBJ2-7, with D perhaps TRBD2 (5 bases). The CDR3 contains 14 residues. Germline V gene sequence: CDR1 SGHAT, CDR2 FQNNGV. V lost 5 bases to trimming and J lost 7 bases, with 18 bases between them. The CDR3 DNA is TGTGCCAGCAGCGTGAGGGAGTACCGTGGGGAGCAGTACTTC. It encodes CASSVREYRGEQYF.

This rearrangement joins TRBV29-1 to TRBJ2-4, with D perhaps matching TRBD1 (5 bases). The germline V and J ends were trimmed by 4 bases and 3 bases, with 10 bases remaining between them. The CDR3 has 13 amino acids. The germline V gene encodes CDR1 SQVTM and CDR2 ANQGSEA. The CDR3 protein is CSVGGILKNIQYF. The CDR3 DNA is TGCAGCGTTGGGGGCATACTCAAAAACATTCAGTACTTC.

This clone has only a few counts. The chain has TRBV7-9 and TRBJ2-7; 10 positions agree with TRBD1. V was clipped by 7 bases and J by 3 bases; unmatched bases: 15. The CDR3 covers 17 residues. Germline CDR1 and CDR2: SEHNR and FQNEAQ (reference sequence). The CDR3 sequence is CASTSEGGGQGNYEQYF. The CDR3 coding sequence is TGTGCCAGCACCTCAGAGGGAGGGGGACAGGGGAACTACGAGCAGTACTTC.

This clone has more than one count but fewer than ten. Here the CDR3 reads CASSAIYTGELFF. CDR3 nucleotide sequence: TGTGCCAGCAGCGCTATCTACACCGGGGAGCTGTTTTTT. The chain recombines TRBV14 with TRBJ2-2; no firm D call. V was shortened by 5 bases and J by 3 bases, with 7 bases between the two germline ends. This CDR3 comprises 13 residues. CDR1 and CDR2 from the germline V gene are SGHDN and FVKESK.

The table lists this clone with a few counts. The gene calls are TRBV4-1 and TRBJ2-7; no clear D. V was trimmed by 0 bases and J by 2 bases, leaving 8 bases between them. CDR3 size: 14 residues. Germline loops: CDR1 MGHRA, CDR2 YSYEKL. In nucleotides, the CDR3 is TGCGCCAGCAGCCAAGAAGATGGCACCTACGAGCAGTACTTC. As protein: CASSQEDGTYEQYF.

This rearrangement joins TRBV30 to TRBJ2-7, with D uncertain. The CDR3 totals 14 residues. CDR1 is GTSNPN and CDR2 is SVGIG in the germline V gene (reference sequence). The germline V and J ends were trimmed by 3 bases and 3 bases, with 15 bases remaining between them. The chain's CDR3 is CAWSRASPGYEQYF. The CDR3 DNA reads TGTGCCTGGAGCCGGGCCTCCCCAGGCTACGAGCAGTACTTC.